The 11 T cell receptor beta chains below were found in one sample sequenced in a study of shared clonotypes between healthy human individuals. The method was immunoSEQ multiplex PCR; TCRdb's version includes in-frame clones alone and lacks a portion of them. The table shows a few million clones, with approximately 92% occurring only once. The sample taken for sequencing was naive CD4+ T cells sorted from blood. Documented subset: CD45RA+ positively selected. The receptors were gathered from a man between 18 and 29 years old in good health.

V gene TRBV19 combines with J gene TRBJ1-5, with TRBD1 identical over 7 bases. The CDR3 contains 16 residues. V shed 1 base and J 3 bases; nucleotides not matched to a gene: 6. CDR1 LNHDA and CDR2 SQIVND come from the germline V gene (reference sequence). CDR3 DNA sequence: TGTGCCAGTAGTATAGTTTGGACAGGAGACAATCAGCCCCAGCATTTT. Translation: CASSIVWTGDNQPQHF.

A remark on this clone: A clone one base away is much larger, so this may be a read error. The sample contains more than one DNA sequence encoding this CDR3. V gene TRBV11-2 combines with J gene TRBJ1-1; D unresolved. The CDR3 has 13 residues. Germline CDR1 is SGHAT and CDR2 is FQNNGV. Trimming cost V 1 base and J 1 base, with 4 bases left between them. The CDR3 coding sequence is TGTGCCAGCAGCTTAGGGCAGAACACTGAAGCTTTCTTT. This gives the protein CASSLGQNTEAFF. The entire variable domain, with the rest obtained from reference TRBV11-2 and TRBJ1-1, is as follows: EAGVAQSPRYKIIEKRQSVAFWCNPISGHATLYWYQQILGQGPKLLIQFQNNGVVDDSQLPKDRFSAERLKGVDSTLKIQPAKLEDSAVYLCASSLGQNTEAFFGQGTRLTVV.

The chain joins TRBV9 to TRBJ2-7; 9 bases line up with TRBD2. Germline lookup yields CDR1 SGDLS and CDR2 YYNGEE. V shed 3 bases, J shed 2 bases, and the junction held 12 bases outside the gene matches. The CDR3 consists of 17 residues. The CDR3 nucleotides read TGTGCCAGCAGCGGAGGGGCTAGCGGGATAATGCCCTACGAGCAGTACTTC. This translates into CASSGGASGIMPYEQYF.

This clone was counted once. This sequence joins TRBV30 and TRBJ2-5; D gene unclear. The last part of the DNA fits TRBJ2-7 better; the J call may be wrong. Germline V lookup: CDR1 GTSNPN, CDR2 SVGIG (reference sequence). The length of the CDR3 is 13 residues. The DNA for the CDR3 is TGTGCCTGGAGTAAGGACGCAGGCTACGAGCAGTACTTC. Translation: CAWSKDAGYEQYF.

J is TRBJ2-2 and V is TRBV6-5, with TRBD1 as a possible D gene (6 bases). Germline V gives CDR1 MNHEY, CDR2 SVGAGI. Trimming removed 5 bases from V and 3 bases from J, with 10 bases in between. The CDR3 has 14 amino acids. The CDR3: CASSPQGYTGELFF. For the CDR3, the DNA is TGTGCCAGCAGTCCCCAGGGGTACACCGGGGAGCTGTTTTTT.

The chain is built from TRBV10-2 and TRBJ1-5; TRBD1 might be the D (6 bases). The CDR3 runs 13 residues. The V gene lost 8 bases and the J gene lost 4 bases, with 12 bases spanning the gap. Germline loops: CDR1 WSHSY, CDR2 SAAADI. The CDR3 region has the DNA TGCGCCAGCTGTTCAGGGACAAATCAGCCCCAGCATTTT. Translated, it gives CASCSGTNQPQHF.

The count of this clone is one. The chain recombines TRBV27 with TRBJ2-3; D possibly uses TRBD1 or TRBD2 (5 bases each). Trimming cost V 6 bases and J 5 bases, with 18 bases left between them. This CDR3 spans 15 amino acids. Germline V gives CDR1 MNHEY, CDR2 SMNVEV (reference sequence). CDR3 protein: CASRQNSVGGDTQYF. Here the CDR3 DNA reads TGTGCCAGCAGGCAAAACTCGGTTGGGGGAGATACGCAGTATTTT.

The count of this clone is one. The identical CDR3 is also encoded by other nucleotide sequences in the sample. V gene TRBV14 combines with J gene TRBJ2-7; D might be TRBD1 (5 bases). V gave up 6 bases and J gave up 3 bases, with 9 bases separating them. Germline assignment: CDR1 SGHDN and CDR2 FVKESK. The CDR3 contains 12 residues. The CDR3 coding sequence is TGTGCCAGCAGTCAGCAGGGCTACGAGCAGTACTTC. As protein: CASSQQGYEQYF.

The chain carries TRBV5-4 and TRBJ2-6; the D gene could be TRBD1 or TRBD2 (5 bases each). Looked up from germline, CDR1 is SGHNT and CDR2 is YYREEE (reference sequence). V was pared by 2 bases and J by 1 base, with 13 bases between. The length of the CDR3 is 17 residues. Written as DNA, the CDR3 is TGTGCCAGCAGCTTTACGTGGGGGAAATCTGGGGCCAACGTCCTGACTTTC. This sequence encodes CASSFTWGKSGANVLTF.

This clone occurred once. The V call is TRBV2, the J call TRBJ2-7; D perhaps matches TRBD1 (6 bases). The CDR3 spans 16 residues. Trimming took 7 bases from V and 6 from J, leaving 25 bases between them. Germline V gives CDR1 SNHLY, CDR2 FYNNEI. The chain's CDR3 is CASNLGQTGQRSEQYF. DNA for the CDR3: TGTGCCAGCAATTTGGGCCAAACAGGGCAACGCTCCGAGCAGTACTTC.

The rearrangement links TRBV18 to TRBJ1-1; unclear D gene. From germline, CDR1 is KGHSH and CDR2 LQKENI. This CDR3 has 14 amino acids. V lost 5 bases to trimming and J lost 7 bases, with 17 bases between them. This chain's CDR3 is CASSSRTLSYEAFF. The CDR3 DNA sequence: TGTGCCAGCTCATCCCGGACTCTATCTTATGAAGCTTTCTTT.